This T cell receptor beta chain is drawn from a study of control samples from healthy donors and cancer patients. This clone was counted a single time. Profiling relied on immunoSEQ multiplex PCR, and the TCRdb table lists in-frame clones only, not all of them. Among roughly 220,000 clones, roughly 94% were seen once, and the ten largest hold about 1.6%. The CDR3 sequence is 17 residues long. Germline loops: CDR1 LNHDA, CDR2 SQIVND (reference sequence). J was trimmed by 0 bases and V by 9 bases; bases with no gene match: 10. The TCR was taken from a man over 45 in good health. The rearrangement links TRBV19 to TRBJ2-6; 8 nucleotides line up with TRBD1. Sequenced sample: blood. The CDR3 nucleotides are TGTGCCAGCCGGTGGGACAGGTCTCACTCTGGGGCCAACGTCCTGACTTTC. This gives the protein CASRWDRSHSGANVLTF.